A selection of T cell receptor beta chains follows, all from one sample in a study of cytomegalovirus exposure and HLA in healthy donors. Sequencing used immunoSEQ multiplex PCR; TCRdb keeps in-frame clones, though not all of them. There are around 120,000 clones in the sample, with roughly 3.5% held by the top ten. Sequencing used PBMCs. Receptors were obtained from a man between 18 and 35 years old in good health and CMV-seronegative. CDR3s include the opening cysteine and the closing phenylalanine or tryptophan. D genes are given only for firm matches.

.	TRBV11-2	TRBJ1-1	CASSPGRTVRDTEAFF	TGTGCCAGCAGCCCCGGGAGGACCGTGAGGGACACTGAAGCTTTCTTT
.	TRBV11-2	TRBJ1-5	CASSLGTAGNQPQHF	TGTGCCAGCAGCTTAGGGACTGCGGGCAATCAGCCCCAGCATTTT
TRBD1	TRBV5-1	TRBJ1-2	CASSLSGTGVTSNYGYTF	TGCGCCAGCAGCTTGTCCGGGACAGGGGTCACGTCTAACTATGGCTACACCTTC
TRBD1	TRBV29-1	TRBJ2-5	CSVDGQGETQYF	TGCAGCGTTGACGGACAGGGGGAGACCCAGTACTTC
TRBD1	TRBV28	TRBJ2-3	CASRRQGSTDTQYF	TGTGCCAGCAGGAGACAGGGGAGCACAGATACGCAGTATTTT
TRBD1	TRBV19	TRBJ1-5	CASSGTGLDYQPQHF	TGTGCCAGTAGTGGGACAGGGTTAGACTATCAGCCCCAGCATTTT
.	TRBV19	TRBJ2-7	CASAMAGSYEQYF	TGTGCCAGTGCAATGGCAGGATCCTACGAGCAGTACTTC
.	TRBV19	TRBJ1-4	CASSIGTSTNEKLFF	TGTGCCAGTAGCATCGGGACATCAACTAATGAAAAACTGTTTTTT
.	TRBV7-2	TRBJ2-3	CASSSSSTVGTDTQYF	TGTGCCAGCAGCTCCAGCTCGACAGTGGGGACAGATACGCAGTATTTT
.	TRBV7-8	TRBJ1-5	CASSLRLVANQPQHF	TGTGCCAGCAGCCTAAGATTGGTAGCCAATCAGCCCCAGCATTTT
.	TRBV9	TRBJ1-3	CASSVAGASSGNTIYF	TGTGCCAGCAGCGTTGCAGGGGCTAGCTCTGGAAACACCATATATTTT
.	TRBV15	TRBJ1-1	CATSLRGSGLRLNTEAFF	TGTGCCACCAGCCTCCGAGGTAGTGGACTGCGACTGAACACTGAAGCTTTCTTT
TRBD2	TRBV9	TRBJ2-5	CASSAAAGGRETQYF	TGTGCCAGCAGCGCGGCGGCGGGAGGGCGAGAGACCCAGTACTTC
TRBD1	TRBV10-3	TRBJ1-1	CAIKASGQGNTEAFF	TGTGCCATCAAGGCATCGGGACAGGGGAACACTGAAGCTTTCTTT
TRBD1	TRBV27	TRBJ2-1	CASSYYRGYEQFF	TGTGCCAGCAGTTACTACAGGGGTTATGAGCAGTTCTTC
.	TRBV19	TRBJ2-7	CASSTNRGSYEQYF	TGTGCCAGTAGTACTAATCGGGGTTCCTACGAGCAGTACTTC
TRBD1	TRBV14	TRBJ1-5	CASNPWSGGGQPQHF	TGTGCCAGCAACCCTTGGTCAGGGGGCGGTCAGCCCCAGCATTTT
TRBD2	TRBV2	TRBJ2-7	CASTPQRGIGIYEQYF	TGTGCCAGCACCCCGCAGCGGGGGATTGGAATCTACGAGCAGTACTTC
.	TRBV4-1	TRBJ2-7	CASSPLFSSYEQYF	TGCGCCAGCAGCCCCTTGTTTAGCTCCTACGAGCAGTACTTC
.	TRBV19	TRBJ1-2	CASSIPLGHYNYGYTF	TGTGCCAGTAGTATCCCCCTTGGACATTATAACTATGGCTACACCTTC
.	TRBV7-9	TRBJ2-7	CALTDGMRNEQYF	TGTGCCCTAACGGACGGGATGAGAAACGAGCAGTACTTC
TRBD1	TRBV5-1	TRBJ1-5	CASSQTGDSNQPQHF	TGCGCCAGCAGCCAGACAGGGGATAGCAATCAGCCCCAGCATTTT
.	TRBV6-5	TRBJ2-7	CASYTIRGSYEQYF	TGTGCCAGCTATACTATTCGGGGGTCCTATGAGCAGTACTTC
TRBD1	TRBV7-2	TRBJ1-5	CASGQGNNQPQHF	TGTGCCAGCGGACAGGGGAACAATCAGCCCCAGCATTTT
.	TRBV5-1	TRBJ2-6	CASSLGQGHRYSGANVLTF	TGCGCCAGCAGCTTGGGTCAGGGACATCGATACTCTGGGGCCAACGTCCTGACTTTC
TRBD2	TRBV28	TRBJ2-1	CASSQRGSSYNEQFF	TGTGCCAGCAGCCAGCGGGGGAGCTCCTACAATGAGCAGTTCTTC
TRBD1	TRBV6-6	TRBJ2-3	CASSRTGSDTQYF	TGTGCCAGCAGTCGGACAGGGTCCGATACGCAGTATTTT
TRBD2	TRBV2	TRBJ2-5	CASSDQGLGGETQYF	TGTGCCAGCAGTGATCAGGGACTAGGGGGTGAGACCCAGTACTTC
TRBD2	TRBV19	TRBJ2-1	CASSISGGSYNEQFF	TGTGCCAGTAGTATCAGCGGGGGATCTTACAATGAGCAGTTCTTC
.	TRBV7-3	TRBJ2-7	CASSSTGNSYEQYF	TGTGCCAGCAGCTCTACAGGGAATTCCTACGAGCAGTACTTC
.	TRBV11-3	TRBJ2-3	CASSLRAGSTDTQYF	TGTGCCAGCAGCTTACGGGCAGGGAGCACAGATACGCAGTATTTT
.	TRBV19	TRBJ2-6	CASSIDGGGAPGANVLTF	TGTGCCAGTAGTATAGACGGGGGTGGGGCCCCTGGGGCCAACGTCCTGACTTTC
.	TRBV28	TRBJ2-7	CASSPTLNWTFPIHEQYF	TGTGCCAGCAGTCCCACCCTTAATTGGACTTTTCCCATACACGAGCAGTACTTC
.	TRBV6-1	TRBJ2-5	CASSDPLAETQYF	TGTGCCAGCAGTGATCCACTAGCCGAGACCCAGTACTTC
.	TRBV6-1	TRBJ1-4	CASCREGWSEKLFF	TGTGCCAGCTGTCGTGAGGGTTGGAGTGAAAAACTGTTTTTT
TRBD1	TRBV5-1	TRBJ2-3	CASSLEGTAGSDTQYF	TGCGCCAGCAGCTTGGAAGGGACAGCAGGGTCAGATACGCAGTATTTT
TRBD2	TRBV7-3	TRBJ2-5	CASSSAGGPETQYF	TGTGCCAGCAGCTCCGCGGGGGGGCCAGAGACCCAGTACTTC
TRBD1	TRBV5-4	TRBJ2-5	CASSFNRAGGETQYF	TGTGCCAGCAGCTTTAATCGGGCAGGGGGAGAGACCCAGTACTTC
TRBD1	TRBV16	TRBJ2-7	CASSQTLRDRGSYEQYF	TGTGCCAGCAGCCAAACCCTCCGGGACAGGGGATCCTACGAGCAGTACTTC
.	TRBV28	TRBJ1-5	CASSLPARSHSNQPQHF	TGTGCCAGCAGTTTACCCGCCAGATCCCATAGCAATCAGCCCCAGCATTTT
TRBD2	TRBV5-5	TRBJ2-1	CASSLWTSGSEQFF	TGTGCCAGCAGCCTATGGACTAGCGGTAGTGAGCAGTTCTTC
TRBD1	TRBV13	TRBJ2-3	CASSLRQGPGDTQYF	TGTGCCAGCAGCCTAAGACAGGGGCCCGGAGATACGCAGTATTTT
.	TRBV5-4	TRBJ1-2	CASSPIAGYGYTF	TGTGCCAGCAGCCCTATAGCCGGCTATGGCTACACCTTC
.	TRBV4-2	TRBJ1-3	CASSQDLNTIYF	TGTGCCAGCAGCCAAGATCTGAACACCATATATTTT
TRBD1	TRBV6-4	TRBJ1-2	CASSDGTDSYGYTF	TGTGCCAGCAGTGACGGGACAGACTCCTATGGCTACACCTTC
TRBD1	TRBV6-1	TRBJ1-1	CASSGGTGGNTEAFF	TGTGCCAGCAGTGGAGGGACAGGGGGCAACACTGAAGCTTTCTTT